This TCR beta chain comes out of a study of T cell responses to AZD1222 COVID-19 vaccine. TCRdb keeps only in-frame clones here, not all; method: immunoSEQ multiplex PCR. The sample has fewer than 150,000 clones, nearly 90% seen once; the top ten hold approximately 4.8%. With 8 bases clipped from V and 5 bases from J, the junction kept 8 bases outside the gene matches. The CDR3 is made up of 15 amino acids. Germline V CDR1 and CDR2: SNHLY, FYNNEI. The sample consisted of peripheral blood, taken on day 0 of AZD1222 vaccination. The chain recombines TRBV2 with TRBJ1-6; 8 bases line up with TRBD1. The clonotype originates from an adult in good health. This CDR3 is CASRVWTGHNSPLHF. DNA for the CDR3: TGTGCCAGCCGAGTCTGGACAGGGCATAATTCACCCCTCCACTTT.